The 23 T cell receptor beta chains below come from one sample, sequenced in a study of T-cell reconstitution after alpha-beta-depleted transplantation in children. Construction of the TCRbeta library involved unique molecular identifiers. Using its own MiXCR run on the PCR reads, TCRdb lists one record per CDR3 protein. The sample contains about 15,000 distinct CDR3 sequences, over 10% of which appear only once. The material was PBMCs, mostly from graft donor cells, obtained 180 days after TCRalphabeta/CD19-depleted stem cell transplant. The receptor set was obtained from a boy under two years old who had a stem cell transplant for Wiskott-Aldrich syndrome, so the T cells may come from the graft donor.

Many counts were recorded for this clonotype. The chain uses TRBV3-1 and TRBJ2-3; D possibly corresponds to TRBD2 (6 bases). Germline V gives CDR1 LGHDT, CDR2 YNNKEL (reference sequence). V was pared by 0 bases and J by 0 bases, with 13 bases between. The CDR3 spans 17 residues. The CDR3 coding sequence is TGTGCCAGCAGCCAAGACGGGCTAGCGATTAGCACAGATACGCAGTATTTT. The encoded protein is CASSQDGLAISTDTQYF.

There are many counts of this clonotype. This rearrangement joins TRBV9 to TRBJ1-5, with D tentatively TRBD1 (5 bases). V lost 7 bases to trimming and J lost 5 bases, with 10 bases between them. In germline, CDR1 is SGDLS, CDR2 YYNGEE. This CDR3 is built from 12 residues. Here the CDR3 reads CASGEGDQPQHF. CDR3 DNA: TGTGCCAGCGGAGAAGGGGATCAGCCCCAGCATTTT.

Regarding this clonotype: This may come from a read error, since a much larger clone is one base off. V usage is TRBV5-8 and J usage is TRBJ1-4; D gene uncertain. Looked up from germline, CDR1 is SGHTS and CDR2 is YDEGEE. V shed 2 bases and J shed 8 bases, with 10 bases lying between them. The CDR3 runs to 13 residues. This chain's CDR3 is CASSFWIKEKLFF. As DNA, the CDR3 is TGTGCCAGCAGCTTCTGGATTAAAGAAAAACTGTTTTTT.

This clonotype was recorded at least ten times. CDR3 sequence (DNA): TGTGCCAGCTCACCGTCGTACGAAAACACTGAAGCTTTCTTT. This codes for CASSPSYENTEAFF. This chain connects TRBV18 to TRBJ1-1; D uncertain. This CDR3 contains 14 residues. Germline loops: CDR1 KGHSH, CDR2 LQKENI. Trimming cost V 3 bases and J 2 bases, with 10 bases left between them.

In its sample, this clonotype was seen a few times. CDR3 protein: CASSPRQGGEAFF. DNA for the CDR3: TGTGCCAGCTCACCAAGACAGGGGGGTGAAGCTTTCTTT. The chain is built from TRBV18 and TRBJ1-1; 9 bases line up with TRBD1. CDR1 and CDR2 (germline): KGHSH, LQKENI. This CDR3 has 13 residues. The V segment lost 2 bases and the J segment 7 bases; nucleotides outside the gene matches: 2.

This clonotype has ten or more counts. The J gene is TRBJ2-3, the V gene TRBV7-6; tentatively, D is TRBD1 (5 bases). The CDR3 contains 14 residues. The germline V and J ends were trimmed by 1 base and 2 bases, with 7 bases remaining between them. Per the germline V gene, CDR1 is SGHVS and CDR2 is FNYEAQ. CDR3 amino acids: CASSLGTPTDTQYF. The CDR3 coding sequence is TGTGCCAGCAGCTTAGGGACACCCACAGATACGCAGTATTTT.

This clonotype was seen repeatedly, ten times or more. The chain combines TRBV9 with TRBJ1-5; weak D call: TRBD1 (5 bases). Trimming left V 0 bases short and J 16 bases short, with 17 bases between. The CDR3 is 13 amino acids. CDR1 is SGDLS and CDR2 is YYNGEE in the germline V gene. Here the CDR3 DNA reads TGTGCCAGCAGCGTAGGGGAGGACGGGGCCCCCCATTTT. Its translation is CASSVGEDGAPHF.

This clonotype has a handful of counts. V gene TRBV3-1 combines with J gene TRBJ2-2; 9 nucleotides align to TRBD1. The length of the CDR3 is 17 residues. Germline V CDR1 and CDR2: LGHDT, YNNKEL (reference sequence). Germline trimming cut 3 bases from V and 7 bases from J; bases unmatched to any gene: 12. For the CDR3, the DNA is TGTGCCAGCAGCCATTTGGGCCGGACAGGGGCAGGCGGGGAGCTGTTTTTT. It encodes CASSHLGRTGAGGELFF.

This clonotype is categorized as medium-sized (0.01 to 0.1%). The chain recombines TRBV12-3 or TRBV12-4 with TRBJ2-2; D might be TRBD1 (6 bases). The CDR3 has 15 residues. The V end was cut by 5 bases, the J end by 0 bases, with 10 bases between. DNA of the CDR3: TGTGCCAGCAGTCCCACAGGGCCGAACACCGGGGAGCTGTTTTTT. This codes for CASSPTGPNTGELFF.

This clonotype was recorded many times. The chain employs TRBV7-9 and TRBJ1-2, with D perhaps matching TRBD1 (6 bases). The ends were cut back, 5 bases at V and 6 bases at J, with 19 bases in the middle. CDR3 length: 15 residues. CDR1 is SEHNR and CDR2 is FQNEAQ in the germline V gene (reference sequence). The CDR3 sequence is CASSPGEGGEDGYTF. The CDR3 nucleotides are TGTGCCAGCAGCCCCGGTGAGGGGGGTGAAGATGGCTACACCTTC.

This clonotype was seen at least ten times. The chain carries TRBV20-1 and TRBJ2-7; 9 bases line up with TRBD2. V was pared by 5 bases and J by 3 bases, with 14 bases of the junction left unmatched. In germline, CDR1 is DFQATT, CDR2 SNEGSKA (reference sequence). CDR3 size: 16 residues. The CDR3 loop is CSAGDGGTSSNYEQYF. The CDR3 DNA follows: TGCAGTGCTGGGGACGGGGGGACTAGCAGCAACTACGAGCAGTACTTC.

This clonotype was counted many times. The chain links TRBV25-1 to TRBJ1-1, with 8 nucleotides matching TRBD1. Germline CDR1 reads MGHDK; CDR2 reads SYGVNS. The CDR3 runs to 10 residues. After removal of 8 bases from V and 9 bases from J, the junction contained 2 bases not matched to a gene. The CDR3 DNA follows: TGTGCCAGCCGACAGGGGCAAGCTTTCTTT. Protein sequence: CASRQGQAFF.

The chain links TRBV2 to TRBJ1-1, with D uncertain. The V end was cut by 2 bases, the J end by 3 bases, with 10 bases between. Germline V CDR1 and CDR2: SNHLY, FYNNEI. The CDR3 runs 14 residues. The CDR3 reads CASSEWKYYTEAFF. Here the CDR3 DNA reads TGTGCCAGCAGTGAATGGAAGTATTACACTGAAGCTTTCTTT.

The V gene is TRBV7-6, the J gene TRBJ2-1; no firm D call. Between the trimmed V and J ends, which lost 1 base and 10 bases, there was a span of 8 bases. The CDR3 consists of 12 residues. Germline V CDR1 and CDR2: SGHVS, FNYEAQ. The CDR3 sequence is CASSLERKEQFF. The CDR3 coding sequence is TGTGCCAGCAGCTTAGAGCGCAAAGAGCAGTTCTTC.

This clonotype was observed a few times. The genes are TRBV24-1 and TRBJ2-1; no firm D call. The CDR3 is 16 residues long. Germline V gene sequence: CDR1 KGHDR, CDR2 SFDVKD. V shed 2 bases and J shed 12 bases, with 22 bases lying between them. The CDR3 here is CATSDSARDFNHGQFF. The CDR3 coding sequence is TGTGCCACCAGTGATTCTGCCAGAGACTTTAATCATGGGCAGTTCTTC.

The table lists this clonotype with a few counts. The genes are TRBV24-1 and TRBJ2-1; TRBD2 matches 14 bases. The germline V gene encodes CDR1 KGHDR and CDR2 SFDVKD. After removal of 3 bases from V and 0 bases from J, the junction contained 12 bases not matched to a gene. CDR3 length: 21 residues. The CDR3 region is CATSDPGTSGGRFSSYNEQFF. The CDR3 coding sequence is TGTGCCACCAGTGATCCCGGGACTAGCGGGGGCCGATTTAGCTCCTACAATGAGCAGTTCTTC.

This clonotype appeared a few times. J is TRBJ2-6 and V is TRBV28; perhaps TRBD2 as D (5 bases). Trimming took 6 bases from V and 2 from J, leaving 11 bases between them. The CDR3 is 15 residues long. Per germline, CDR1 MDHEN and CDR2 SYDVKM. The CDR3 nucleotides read TGTGCCAGCAGCCCTGCCGGGGCTGGGGCCAACGTCCTGACTTTC. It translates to CASSPAGAGANVLTF.

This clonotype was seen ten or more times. CDR3 coding DNA: TGCAGTGCTAGAGTCGATCCCCAGGACGAGACGGAAGGAAAACTGTTTTTT. Its protein is CSARVDPQDETEGKLFF. The chain is built from TRBV20-1 and TRBJ1-4, with D unresolved. In germline, CDR1 is DFQATT, CDR2 SNEGSKA (reference sequence). The CDR3 consists of 17 residues. V lost 1 base to trimming and J lost 10 bases, with 25 bases between them.

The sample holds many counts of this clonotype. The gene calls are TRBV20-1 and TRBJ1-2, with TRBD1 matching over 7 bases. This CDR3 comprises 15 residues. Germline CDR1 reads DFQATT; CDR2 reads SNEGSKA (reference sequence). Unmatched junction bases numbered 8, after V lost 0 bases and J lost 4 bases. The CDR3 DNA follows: TGCAGTGCTAGAGATTCGGGGACAGTTTTCTATGGCTACACCTTC. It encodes CSARDSGTVFYGYTF.

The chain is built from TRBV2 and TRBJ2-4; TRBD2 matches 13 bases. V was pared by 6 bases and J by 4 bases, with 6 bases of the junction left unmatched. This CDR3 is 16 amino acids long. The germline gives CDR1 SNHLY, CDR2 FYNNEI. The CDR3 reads CASRGLAGDSKNIQYF. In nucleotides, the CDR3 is TGTGCCAGCAGAGGACTAGCGGGAGATTCTAAAAACATTCAGTACTTC.

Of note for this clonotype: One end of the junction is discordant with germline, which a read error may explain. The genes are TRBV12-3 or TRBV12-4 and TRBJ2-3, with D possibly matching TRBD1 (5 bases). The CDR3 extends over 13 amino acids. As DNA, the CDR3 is TGTGCCAGCAGCCCGACAGTCACAGGTACGCAGTATTTT. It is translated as CASSPTVTGTQYF.

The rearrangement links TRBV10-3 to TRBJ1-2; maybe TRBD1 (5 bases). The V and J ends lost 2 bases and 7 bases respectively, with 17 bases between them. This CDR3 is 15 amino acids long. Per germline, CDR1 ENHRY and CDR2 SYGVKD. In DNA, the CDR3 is TGTGCCATCAGTGAGCGGGGCGGGGCCTGGGGTGGCTACACCTTC. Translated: CAISERGGAWGGYTF.

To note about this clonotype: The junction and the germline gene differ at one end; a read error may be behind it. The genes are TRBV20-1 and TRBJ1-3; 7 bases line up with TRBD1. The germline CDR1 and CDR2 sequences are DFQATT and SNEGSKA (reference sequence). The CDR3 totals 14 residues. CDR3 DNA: TGCAGTGCCCCAGACAGGGCTTCTGGAAACACCAAATATTTT. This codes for CSAPDRASGNTKYF.